The clone carrying this T cell receptor beta chain was picked up many times. Its antigen is not identified. TCRdb processed the reads anew with MiXCR; each CDR3 protein has one entry. Found here are approximately 500,000 distinct CDR3 sequences, roughly 34% of them singletons; the top ten hold roughly a sixth. The data are from a study of T cell repertoires in cytomegalovirus infection. Overall study context: It was recently identified HLA-C-restricted and well-studied HLA-B-restricted CMV epitopes that the study used. Broader study findings: HLA-C-restricted CMV-specific TCR beta clonotypes prevailed in the ex vivo response. Individuals carrying CMV plus the relevant HLA were identified by cumulative frequency of public TCR beta families.

Losses at the gene ends were 1 base for V and 6 bases for J; bases not matched to a gene: 8. CDR3 size: 16 residues. The germline gives CDR1 SGHAT, CDR2 FQNNGV. The receptor comes from a human donor in good health (CMV status not recorded). Some clones in this sample may be carry-over from other donors' samples. The chain couples TRBV11-2 to TRBJ2-2, with TRBD1 matching over 7 bases. The specimen was cultured PBMCs, collected from culture after CMV antigen stimulation. CDR3 DNA sequence: TGTGCCAGCAGCTTAGGCAGGGGGTTGTCCGCCGGGGAGCTGTTTTTT. The encoded protein is CASSLGRGLSAGELFF.